Following are 5 T cell receptor beta chains from one sample sequenced in a study of T cell responses to AZD1222 COVID-19 vaccine. Using immunoSEQ multiplex PCR, the repertoire was profiled, and TCRdb retains in-frame clones only, with some absent. This sample has around 140,000 clones, with 91% found just once. This specimen was peripheral blood, taken 28 days after the second dose of the MenACWY control vaccine. The receptors were sampled from an adult who received the MenACWY meningococcal vaccine as a control.

The rearrangement links TRBV3-1 (or the pseudogene TRBV3-2) to TRBJ1-5, with 9 bases fitting TRBD1. The CDR3 runs to 15 residues. CDR1 is LGHDT, CDR2 YNNKEL, per germline (reference sequence). V trimming: 4 bases; J trimming: 1 base; junction bases outside the gene matches: 2. The CDR3 is CASSPGTGSNQPQHF. The CDR3 DNA follows: TGTGCCAGCAGCCCGGGGACAGGGAGCAATCAGCCCCAGCATTTT.

This clone showed up just once. The chain recombines TRBV9 with TRBJ2-7; 7 bases fit TRBD1. CDR3 length: 14 amino acids. The germline gives CDR1 SGDLS, CDR2 YYNGEE. The ends lost 3 bases at V and 6 bases at J; junction bases unmatched: 9. CDR3 nucleotide sequence: TGTGCCAGCAGCGGTGACAGGGCAGCGAGCGAGCAGTACTTC. Protein product: CASSGDRAASEQYF.

This CDR3 is CASSQDMGSSYNSPLHF. CDR3 DNA: TGCGCCAGCAGCCAAGATATGGGGAGCTCCTATAATTCACCCCTCCACTTT. V and J are TRBV4-3 and TRBJ1-6; D call uncertain. With 0 bases removed from V and 0 bases from J, the gap between germline ends came to 9 bases. The CDR3 contains 17 residues. Germline V gene data show CDR1 as LGHNA and CDR2 as YSLEER.

The V call is TRBV5-1, the J call TRBJ1-6; the D gene is possibly TRBD1 (6 bases). The CDR3 has 16 amino acids. Trimming stripped 5 bases from V and 1 base from J, with 13 bases between. Germline CDR1 reads SGHRS; CDR2 reads YFSETQ. The CDR3 nucleotides read TGCGCCAGCAGTTCCGGCGACAGGTCCTATAATTCACCCCTCCACTTT. This translates into CASSSGDRSYNSPLHF.

This rearrangement joins TRBV6-5 to TRBJ2-7; no definite D call. V was clipped by 2 bases and J by 4 bases, with 15 bases between them. Germline lookup yields CDR1 MNHEY and CDR2 SVGAGI. This CDR3 spans 15 amino acids. In DNA, the CDR3 is TGTGCCAGCAGTTACATCCGGCAGCCATTATACGAGCAGTACTTC. It is translated as CASSYIRQPLYEQYF.